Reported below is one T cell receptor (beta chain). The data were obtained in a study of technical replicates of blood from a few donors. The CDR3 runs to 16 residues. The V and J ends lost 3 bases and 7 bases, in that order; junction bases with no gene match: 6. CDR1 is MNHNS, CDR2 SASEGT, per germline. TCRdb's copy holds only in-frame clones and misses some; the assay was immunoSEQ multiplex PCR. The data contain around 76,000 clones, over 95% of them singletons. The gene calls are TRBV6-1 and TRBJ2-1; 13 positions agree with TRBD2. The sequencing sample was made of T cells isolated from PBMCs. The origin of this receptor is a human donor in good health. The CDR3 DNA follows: TGTGCCAGCAGTGATCCCGGGACTAGCGGGATAAATGAGCAGTTCTTC. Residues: CASSDPGTSGINEQFF.